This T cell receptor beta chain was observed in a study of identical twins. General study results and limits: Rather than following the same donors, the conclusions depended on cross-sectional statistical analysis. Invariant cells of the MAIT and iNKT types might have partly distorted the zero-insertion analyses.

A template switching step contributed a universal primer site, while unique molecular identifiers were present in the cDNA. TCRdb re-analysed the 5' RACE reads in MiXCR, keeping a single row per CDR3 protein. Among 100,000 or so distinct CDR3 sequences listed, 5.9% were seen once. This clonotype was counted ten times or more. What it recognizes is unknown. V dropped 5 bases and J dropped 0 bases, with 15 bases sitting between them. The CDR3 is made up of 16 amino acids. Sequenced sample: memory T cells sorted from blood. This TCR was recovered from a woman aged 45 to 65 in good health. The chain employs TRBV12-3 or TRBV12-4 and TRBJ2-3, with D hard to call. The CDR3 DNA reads TGTGCCAGCAGTCTACGGACCCACGGAAGCACAGATACGCAGTATTTT. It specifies CASSLRTHGSTDTQYF.